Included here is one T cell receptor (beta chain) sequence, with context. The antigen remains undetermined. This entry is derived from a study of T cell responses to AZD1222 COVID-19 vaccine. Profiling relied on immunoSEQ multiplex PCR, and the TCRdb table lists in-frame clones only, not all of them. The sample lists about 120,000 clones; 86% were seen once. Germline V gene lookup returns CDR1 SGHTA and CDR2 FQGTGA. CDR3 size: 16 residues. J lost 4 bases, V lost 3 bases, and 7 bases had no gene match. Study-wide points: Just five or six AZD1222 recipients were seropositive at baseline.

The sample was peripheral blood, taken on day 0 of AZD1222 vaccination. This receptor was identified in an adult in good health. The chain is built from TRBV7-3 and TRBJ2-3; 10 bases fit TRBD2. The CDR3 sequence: CASSFRASGSPDTQYF. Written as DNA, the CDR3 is TGTGCCAGCAGCTTTAGGGCTAGCGGGAGTCCAGATACGCAGTATTTT. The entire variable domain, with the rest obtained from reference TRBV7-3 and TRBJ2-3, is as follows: GAGVSQTPSNKVTEKGKYVELRCDPISGHTALYWYRQSLGQGPEFLIYFQGTGAADDSGLPNDRFFAVRPEGSVSTLKIQRTERGDSAVYLCASSFRASGSPDTQYFGPGTRLTVL.